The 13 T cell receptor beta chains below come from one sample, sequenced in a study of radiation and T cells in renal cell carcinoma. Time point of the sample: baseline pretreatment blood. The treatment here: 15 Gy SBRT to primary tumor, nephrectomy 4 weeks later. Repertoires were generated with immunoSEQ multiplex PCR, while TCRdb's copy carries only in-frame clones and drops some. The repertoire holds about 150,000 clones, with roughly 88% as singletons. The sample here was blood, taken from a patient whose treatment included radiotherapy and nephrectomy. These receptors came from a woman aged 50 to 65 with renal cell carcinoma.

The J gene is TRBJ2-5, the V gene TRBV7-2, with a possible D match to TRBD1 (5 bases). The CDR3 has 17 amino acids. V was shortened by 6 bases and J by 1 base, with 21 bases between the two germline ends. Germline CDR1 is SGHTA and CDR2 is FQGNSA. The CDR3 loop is CASSSDVGPWGQETQYF. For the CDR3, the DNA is TGTGCCAGCAGTTCAGACGTGGGGCCCTGGGGCCAAGAGACCCAGTACTTC.

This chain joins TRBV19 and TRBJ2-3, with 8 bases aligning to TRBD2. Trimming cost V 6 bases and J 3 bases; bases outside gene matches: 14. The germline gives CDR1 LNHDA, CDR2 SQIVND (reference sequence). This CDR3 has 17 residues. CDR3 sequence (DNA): TGTGCCAGTAGGAAAGGGACTAGTTTGGGCTTTACAGATACGCAGTATTTT. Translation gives CASRKGTSLGFTDTQYF.

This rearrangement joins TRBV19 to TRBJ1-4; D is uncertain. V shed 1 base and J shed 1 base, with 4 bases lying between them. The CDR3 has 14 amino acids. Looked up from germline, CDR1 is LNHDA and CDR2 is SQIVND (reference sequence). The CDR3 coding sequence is TGTGCCAGTAGTATAGTCGAAACTAATGAAAAACTGTTTTTT. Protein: CASSIVETNEKLFF.

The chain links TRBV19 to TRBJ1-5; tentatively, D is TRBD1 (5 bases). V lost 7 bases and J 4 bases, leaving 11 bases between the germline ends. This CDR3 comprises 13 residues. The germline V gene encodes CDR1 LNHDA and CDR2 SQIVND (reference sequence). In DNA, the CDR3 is TGTGCCAGTAACATGAGGGGTAATCAGCCCCAGCATTTT. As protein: CASNMRGNQPQHF.

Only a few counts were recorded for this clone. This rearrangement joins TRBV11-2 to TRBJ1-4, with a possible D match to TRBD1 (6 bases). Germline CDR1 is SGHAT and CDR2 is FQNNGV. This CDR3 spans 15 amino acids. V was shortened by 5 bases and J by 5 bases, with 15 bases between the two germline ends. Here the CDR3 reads CASSRGGQGNEKLFF. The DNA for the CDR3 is TGTGCCAGCAGCCGCGGGGGGCAGGGGAATGAAAAACTGTTTTTT.

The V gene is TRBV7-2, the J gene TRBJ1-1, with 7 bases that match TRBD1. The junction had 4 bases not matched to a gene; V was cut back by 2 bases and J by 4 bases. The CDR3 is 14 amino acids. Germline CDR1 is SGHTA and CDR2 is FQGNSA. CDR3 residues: CASSLKGAGTEAFF. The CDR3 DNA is TGTGCCAGCAGCTTAAAGGGGGCGGGCACTGAAGCTTTCTTT.

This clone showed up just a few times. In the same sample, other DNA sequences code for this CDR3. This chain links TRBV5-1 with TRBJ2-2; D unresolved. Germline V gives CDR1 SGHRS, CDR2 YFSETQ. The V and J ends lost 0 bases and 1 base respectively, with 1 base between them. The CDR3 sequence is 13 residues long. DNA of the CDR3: TGCGCCAGCAGCTTGGGGAACACCGGGGAGCTGTTTTTT. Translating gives CASSLGNTGELFF. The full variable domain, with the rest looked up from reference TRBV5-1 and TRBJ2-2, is KAGVTQTPRYLIKTRGQQVTLSCSPISGHRSVSWYQQTPGQGLQFLFEYFSETQRNKGNFPGRFSGRQFSNSRSEMNVSTLELGDSALYLCASSLGNTGELFFGEGSRLTVL.

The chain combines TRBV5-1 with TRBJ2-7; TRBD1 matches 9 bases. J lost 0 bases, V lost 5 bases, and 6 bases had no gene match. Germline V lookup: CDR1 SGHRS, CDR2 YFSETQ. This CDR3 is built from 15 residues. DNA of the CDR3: TGCGCCAGCAGTTCCGGACAGGGGTTCTCCTACGAGCAGTACTTC. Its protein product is CASSSGQGFSYEQYF.

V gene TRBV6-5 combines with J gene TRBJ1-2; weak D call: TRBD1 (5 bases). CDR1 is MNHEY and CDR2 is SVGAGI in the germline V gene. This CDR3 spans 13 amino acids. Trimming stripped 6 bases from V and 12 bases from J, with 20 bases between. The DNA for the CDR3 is TGTGCCAGCAGAAACTACAGACAGTCGCCTGACACCTTC. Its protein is CASRNYRQSPDTF.

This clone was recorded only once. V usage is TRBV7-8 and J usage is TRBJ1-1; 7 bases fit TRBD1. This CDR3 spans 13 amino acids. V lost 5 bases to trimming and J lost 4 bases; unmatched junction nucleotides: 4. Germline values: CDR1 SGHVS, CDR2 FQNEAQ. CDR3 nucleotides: TGTGCCAGCAGCAGGGGGCGCGGCACTGAAGCTTTCTTT. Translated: CASSRGRGTEAFF.

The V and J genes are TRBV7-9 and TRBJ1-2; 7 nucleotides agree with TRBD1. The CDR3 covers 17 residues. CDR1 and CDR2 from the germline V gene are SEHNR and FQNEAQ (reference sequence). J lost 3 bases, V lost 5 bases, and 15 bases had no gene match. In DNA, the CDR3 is TGTGCCAGCAGCCAAGCGTATTCAACAGGGGAAGACTATGGCTACACCTTC. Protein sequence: CASSQAYSTGEDYGYTF.

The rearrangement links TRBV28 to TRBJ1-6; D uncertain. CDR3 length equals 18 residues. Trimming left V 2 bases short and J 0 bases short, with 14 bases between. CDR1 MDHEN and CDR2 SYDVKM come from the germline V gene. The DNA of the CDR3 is TGTGCCAGCAGTTTAACCCCGTTAGGGAGCTCCTATAATTCACCCCTCCACTTT. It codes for CASSLTPLGSSYNSPLHF.

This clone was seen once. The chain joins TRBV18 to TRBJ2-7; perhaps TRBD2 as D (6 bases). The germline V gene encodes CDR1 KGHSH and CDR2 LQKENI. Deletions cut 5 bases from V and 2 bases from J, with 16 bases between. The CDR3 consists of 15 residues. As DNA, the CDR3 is TGTGCCAGCTCATGGAATCGACTAGAAACCTACGAGCAGTACTTC. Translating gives CASSWNRLETYEQYF.